This is a list of T cell receptor beta chains from one sample in a study of post-analysis software for immune sequencing data. TCRdb fed the PCR reads into MiXCR, producing one record per CDR3 protein. Seen here are 430,000 or so distinct CDR3 sequences, approximately 38% observed once, and the top ten hold approximately 7.7%. The sequencing sample was made of blood. The receptors shown here come from a girl aged 2 to 9 with multiple sclerosis. Both conserved end residues are part of each CDR3. The D gene is left open where the match is weak. Clone size appears in some rows only: once, few, many, or a class for an expanded clone.

d_gene: NA; v_gene: TRBV9; abundance: NA; j_gene: TRBJ1-5; CDR3aa: CASSVYSNNQPQHF; CDR3nt: TGTGCCAGCAGCGTATACAGCAACAATCAGCCCCAGCATTTT
d_gene: TRBD1; v_gene: TRBV18; abundance: NA; j_gene: TRBJ1-5; CDR3aa: CASSPDRNQPQHF; CDR3nt: TGTGCCAGCTCACCGGACAGGAATCAGCCCCAGCATTTT
d_gene: NA; v_gene: TRBV12-3/TRBV12-4; abundance: NA; j_gene: TRBJ2-3; CDR3aa: CASSLTARTDTQYF; CDR3nt: TGTGCCAGCAGTTTGACAGCACGCACAGATACGCAGTATTTT
d_gene: TRBD2; v_gene: TRBV20-1; abundance: few; j_gene: TRBJ2-1; CDR3aa: CSAGRGGGRALGQFF; CDR3nt: TGCAGTGCTGGCAGGGGTGGCGGGAGGGCCCTTGGGCAGTTCTTC
d_gene: NA; v_gene: TRBV29-1; abundance: NA; j_gene: TRBJ1-1; CDR3aa: CSVRGFRTEAFF; CDR3nt: TGCAGCGTGCGTGGCTTTAGGACTGAAGCTTTCTTT
d_gene: NA; v_gene: TRBV7-2; abundance: NA; j_gene: TRBJ2-5; CDR3aa: CASSLWWTTRGGRKTQYF; CDR3nt: TGCGCCAGCAGCTTATGGTGGACGACTAGAGGGGGGAGAAAGACCCAGTACTTC
d_gene: TRBD1; v_gene: TRBV5-6; abundance: few; j_gene: TRBJ2-7; CDR3aa: CASSWTGGAYEQYF; CDR3nt: TGTGCCAGCAGCTGGACAGGGGGGGCCTACGAGCAGTACTTC
d_gene: NA; v_gene: TRBV9; abundance: NA; j_gene: TRBJ2-1; CDR3aa: CASSETHYNEQFF; CDR3nt: TGTGCCAGCAGCGAGACTCACTACAATGAGCAGTTCTTC
d_gene: NA; v_gene: TRBV28; abundance: NA; j_gene: TRBJ1-4; CDR3aa: CASSKQRPNEKLFF; CDR3nt: TGTGCCAGCAGTAAACAAAGGCCTAATGAAAAACTGTTTTTT
d_gene: NA; v_gene: TRBV5-1; abundance: NA; j_gene: TRBJ1-1; CDR3aa: CASSLSTGGEAFF; CDR3nt: TGCGCCAGCAGCCTTTCTACAGGAGGTGAAGCTTTCTTT
d_gene: NA; v_gene: TRBV7-9; abundance: NA; j_gene: TRBJ2-1; CDR3aa: CASSPKGGGVRYNEQFF; CDR3nt: TGTGCCAGCAGTCCAAAGGGTGGCGGGGTACGTTACAATGAGCAGTTCTTC
d_gene: NA; v_gene: TRBV9; abundance: NA; j_gene: TRBJ2-1; CDR3aa: CASSPKPWGSQLSVYNEQFF; CDR3nt: TGTGCCAGCAGCCCAAAACCCTGGGGATCACAATTAAGCGTCTACAATGAGCAGTTCTTC
d_gene: TRBD1; v_gene: TRBV11-2; abundance: NA; j_gene: TRBJ2-2; CDR3aa: CASSPSHGQGSGELFF; CDR3nt: TGTGCCAGCAGCCCCAGTCACGGACAGGGGTCCGGGGAGCTGTTTTTT
d_gene: NA; v_gene: TRBV6-5; abundance: NA; j_gene: TRBJ2-6; CDR3aa: CASTTVSGANVLTF; CDR3nt: TGTGCCAGCACCACGGTCTCTGGGGCCAACGTCCTGACTTTC
d_gene: TRBD2; v_gene: TRBV5-1; abundance: NA; j_gene: TRBJ2-5; CDR3aa: CASKGLVGMQETQYF; CDR3nt: TGCGCCAGCAAAGGACTAGTTGGGATGCAAGAGACCCAGTACTTC
d_gene: TRBD1; v_gene: TRBV5-5; abundance: NA; j_gene: TRBJ2-3; CDR3aa: CASNPTGVITDTQYF; CDR3nt: TGTGCCAGCAACCCGACAGGGGTCATTACAGATACGCAGTATTTT
d_gene: TRBD1; v_gene: TRBV4-1; abundance: NA; j_gene: TRBJ2-7; CDR3aa: CASSPGTGVHEQYF; CDR3nt: TGCGCCAGCAGCCCCGGGACAGGGGTTCACGAGCAGTACTTC
d_gene: TRBD1; v_gene: TRBV7-2; abundance: NA; j_gene: TRBJ2-1; CDR3aa: CASSWKGQGADNEQFF; CDR3nt: TGTGCCAGCAGCTGGAAGGGACAGGGGGCCGACAATGAGCAGTTCTTC
d_gene: NA; v_gene: TRBV15; abundance: NA; j_gene: TRBJ2-1; CDR3aa: CATSRDRVSHNEQFF; CDR3nt: TGTGCCACCAGCAGAGATCGAGTCTCCCACAATGAGCAGTTCTTC
d_gene: NA; v_gene: TRBV10-2; abundance: NA; j_gene: TRBJ2-7; CDR3aa: CASSATVGYEQYF; CDR3nt: TGCGCCAGCAGTGCGACAGTCGGCTACGAGCAGTACTTC
d_gene: NA; v_gene: TRBV10-3; abundance: few; j_gene: TRBJ1-2; CDR3aa: CAISMTSEYGYTF; CDR3nt: TGTGCCATCAGTATGACCTCAGAGTATGGCTACACCTTC
d_gene: NA; v_gene: TRBV7-2; abundance: few; j_gene: TRBJ2-3; CDR3aa: CASSLVPGAADTQYF; CDR3nt: TGTGCCAGCAGCTTAGTGCCGGGAGCGGCAGATACGCAGTATTTT
d_gene: NA; v_gene: TRBV28; abundance: NA; j_gene: TRBJ2-3; CDR3aa: CASSLRPGDTQYF; CDR3nt: TGTGCCAGCAGTCTTAGGCCCGGAGATACGCAGTATTTT
d_gene: NA; v_gene: TRBV30; abundance: NA; j_gene: TRBJ2-1; CDR3aa: CAWSVPGDEQFF; CDR3nt: TGTGCCTGGAGTGTCCCCGGGGATGAGCAGTTCTTC
d_gene: NA; v_gene: TRBV7-8; abundance: NA; j_gene: TRBJ1-5; CDR3aa: CASSLTHWPQHF; CDR3nt: TGTGCCAGCAGCTTAACCCACTGGCCCCAGCATTTT
d_gene: NA; v_gene: TRBV6-5; abundance: few; j_gene: TRBJ1-2; CDR3aa: CASSYSPQPRGYTF; CDR3nt: TGTGCCAGCAGTTACTCCCCACAACCCAGGGGCTACACCTTC
d_gene: NA; v_gene: TRBV4-1; abundance: few; j_gene: TRBJ2-5; CDR3aa: CASSQDTQETQYF; CDR3nt: TGCGCCAGCAGCCAAGATACCCAAGAGACCCAGTACTTC
d_gene: TRBD1; v_gene: TRBV20-1; abundance: NA; j_gene: TRBJ2-7; CDR3aa: CSAGHRGQGDEQYF; CDR3nt: TGCAGTGCTGGACACAGGGGCCAAGGGGACGAGCAGTACTTC
d_gene: TRBD2; v_gene: TRBV20-1; abundance: few; j_gene: TRBJ2-3; CDR3aa: CSASPGLAGSTDTQYF; CDR3nt: TGCAGTGCTAGTCCGGGACTAGCGGGGAGCACAGATACGCAGTATTTT
d_gene: NA; v_gene: TRBV27; abundance: few; j_gene: TRBJ1-6; CDR3aa: CASSPGTEQNSPLHF; CDR3nt: TGTGCCAGCAGTCCCGGGACGGAGCAGAATTCACCCCTCCACTTT
d_gene: NA; v_gene: TRBV5-1; abundance: NA; j_gene: TRBJ1-1; CDR3aa: CDHTFNTEAFF; CDR3nt: TGCGATCATACATTTAACACTGAAGCTTTCTTT